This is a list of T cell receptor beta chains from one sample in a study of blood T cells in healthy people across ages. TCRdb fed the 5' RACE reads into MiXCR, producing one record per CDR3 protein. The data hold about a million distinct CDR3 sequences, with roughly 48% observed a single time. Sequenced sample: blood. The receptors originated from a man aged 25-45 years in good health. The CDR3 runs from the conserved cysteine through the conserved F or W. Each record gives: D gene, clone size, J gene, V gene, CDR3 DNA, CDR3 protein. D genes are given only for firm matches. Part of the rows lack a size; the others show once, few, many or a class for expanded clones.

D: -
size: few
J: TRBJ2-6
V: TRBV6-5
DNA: TGTGCCAGCAGCATGGCGCCAGGGGCCAACGTCCTGACTTTC
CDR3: CASSMAPGANVLTF

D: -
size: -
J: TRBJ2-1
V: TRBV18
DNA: TGTGCCAGCTCACCAAGGGGAGGAGATGAGCAGTTCTTC
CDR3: CASSPRGGDEQFF

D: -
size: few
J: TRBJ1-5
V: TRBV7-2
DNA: TGTGCCAGCAGCTTAGCGGACCTTTATCAGCCCCAGCATTTT
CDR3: CASSLADLYQPQHF

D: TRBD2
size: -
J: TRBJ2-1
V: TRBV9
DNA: TGTGCCAGCAGCGGGGTAGCGGGCGGTAACAATGGGCAGTTCTTC
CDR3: CASSGVAGGNNGQFF

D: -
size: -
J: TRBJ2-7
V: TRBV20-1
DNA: TGCAGTGCTAGTGCAGGGTCCAGCCTCTACAATGAGCAGTACTTC
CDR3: CSASAGSSLYNEQYF

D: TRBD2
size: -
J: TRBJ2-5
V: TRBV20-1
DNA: TGCAGTGCTAGTCGGGTCGGGGGGACAGAGACCCAGTACTTC
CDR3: CSASRVGGTETQYF

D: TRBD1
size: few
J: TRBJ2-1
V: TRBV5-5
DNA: TGTGCCAGCAGCGACCGGGACAGGACCTACAATGAGCAGTTCTTC
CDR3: CASSDRDRTYNEQFF

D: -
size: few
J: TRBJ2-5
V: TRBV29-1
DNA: TGCAGCGTTGGAGCCAGGGCCGGGAGAGAGACCCAGTACTTC
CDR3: CSVGARAGRETQYF

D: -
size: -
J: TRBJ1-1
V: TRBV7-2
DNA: TGTGCCAGCAGCACACCTACAACGAACACTGAAGCTTTCTTT
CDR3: CASSTPTTNTEAFF

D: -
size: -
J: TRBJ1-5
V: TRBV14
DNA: TGTGCCAGCAGCCCCCTGGGGGAGGCCCTCGGCAATCAGCCCCAGCATTTT
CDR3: CASSPLGEALGNQPQHF

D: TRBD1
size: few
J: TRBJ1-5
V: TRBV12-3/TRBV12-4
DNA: TGTGCCAGCAGTGGGGACAGAGGGCGTATTCAGCCCCAGCATTTT
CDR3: CASSGDRGRIQPQHF

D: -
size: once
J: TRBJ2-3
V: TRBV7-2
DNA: TGTGCCAGCAGCTTAGGCTACACTCGCACAGATACGCAGTATTTT
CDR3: CASSLGYTRTDTQYF

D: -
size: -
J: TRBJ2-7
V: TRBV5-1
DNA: TGCGCCAGCACCCCAGTTCCTTTTTACTACGAGCAGTACTTC
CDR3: CASTPVPFYYEQYF

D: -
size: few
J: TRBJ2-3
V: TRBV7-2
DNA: TGTGCCAGCAGCTTCCTCGTGGCGGGGAGTACGCAGTATTTT
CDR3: CASSFLVAGSTQYF

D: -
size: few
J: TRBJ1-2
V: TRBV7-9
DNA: TGTGCCAGCAGCGTAGACAGGACCTATGGCTACACCTTC
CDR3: CASSVDRTYGYTF

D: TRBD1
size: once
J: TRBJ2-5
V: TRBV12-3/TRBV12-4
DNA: TGTGCCAGCAGTTTGGGGACAGTAGAGGGTAGGCAGCAGTACTTC
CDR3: CASSLGTVEGRQQYF

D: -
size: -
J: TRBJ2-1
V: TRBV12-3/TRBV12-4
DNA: TGTGCCAGCGGCAACAGGGCTCTGCGGGGGCGGAAGCAGTTCTTC
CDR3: CASGNRALRGRKQFF

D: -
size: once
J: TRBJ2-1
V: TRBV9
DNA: TGTGCCAGCAGCGTAGCAGGAGACTCCTACAATGAGCAGTTCTTC
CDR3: CASSVAGDSYNEQFF